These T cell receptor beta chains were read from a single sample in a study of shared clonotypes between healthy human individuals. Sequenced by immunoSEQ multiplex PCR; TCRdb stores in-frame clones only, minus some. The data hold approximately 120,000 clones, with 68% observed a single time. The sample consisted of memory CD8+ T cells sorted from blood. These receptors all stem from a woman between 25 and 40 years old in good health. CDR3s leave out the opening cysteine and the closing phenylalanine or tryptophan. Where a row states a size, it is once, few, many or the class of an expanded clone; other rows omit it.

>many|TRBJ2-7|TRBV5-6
ASSPSQY
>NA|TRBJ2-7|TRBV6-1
ASSEWGEGSREQY
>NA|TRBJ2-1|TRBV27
ASSDRERDNEQF
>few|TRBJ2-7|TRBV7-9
ASSLEGALEQY
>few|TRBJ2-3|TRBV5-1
ASSLVILTDTQY
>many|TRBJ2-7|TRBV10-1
ASSESATGGSYEQY
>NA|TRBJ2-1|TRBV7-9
ASSSDNSGTLEQF
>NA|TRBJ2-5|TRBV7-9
ASSLLFLGETQY
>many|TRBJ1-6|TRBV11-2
ASSLDHSPLH
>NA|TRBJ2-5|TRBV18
ASSPSPRLRETQY
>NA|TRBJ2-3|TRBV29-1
SVQGARVDTQY
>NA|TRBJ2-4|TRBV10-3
AISESRTSGSGAKNIQY
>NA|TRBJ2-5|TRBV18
ASSPPYEGQETQY
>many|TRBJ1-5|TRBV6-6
ASSSGRINQPQH
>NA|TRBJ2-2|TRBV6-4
ASSDGLAGEVGELF
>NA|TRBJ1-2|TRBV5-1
ASSLTGTGNPYGYT
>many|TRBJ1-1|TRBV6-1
ASSDSTGVEAF
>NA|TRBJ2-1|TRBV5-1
ASSLGQGADEQF
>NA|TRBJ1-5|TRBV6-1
ASMRTHSNQPQH
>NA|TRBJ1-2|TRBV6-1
ASQDGYT
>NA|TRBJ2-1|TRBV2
ASSARLAGPEQF
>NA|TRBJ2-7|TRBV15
ATSRKSIARRIPLEQY
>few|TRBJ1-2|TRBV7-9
ASSPGGGRYT
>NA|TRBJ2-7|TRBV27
ASSPSQGVNPNEQY
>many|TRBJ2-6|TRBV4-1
ASSQSATRRGSGANVLT
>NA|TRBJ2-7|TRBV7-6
ASSAGLLSRDSSPSYEQY
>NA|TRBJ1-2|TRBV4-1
ASSARPGLRNYGYT
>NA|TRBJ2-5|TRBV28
ASRGGSSETQY
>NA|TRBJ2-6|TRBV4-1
ASSRTGHSGANVLT
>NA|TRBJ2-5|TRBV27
ASSFGTGLVGETQY
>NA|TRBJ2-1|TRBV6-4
ASSDKVQDEQF
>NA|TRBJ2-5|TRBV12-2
ASRLALEWRCSETQY
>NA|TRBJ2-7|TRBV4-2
ASSQGTSGTYLEQY
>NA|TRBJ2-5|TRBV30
AWSAGLREQY
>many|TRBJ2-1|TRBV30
AWSVLAGGYNEQF
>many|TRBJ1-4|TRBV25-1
ASSEWLRNRETNEKLF
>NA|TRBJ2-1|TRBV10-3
AISGRPRLDDYNEQF
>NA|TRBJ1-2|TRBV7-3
ASSRKTESLSYT
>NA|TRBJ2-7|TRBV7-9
ASSFTGEYEQY
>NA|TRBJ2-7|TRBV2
AIFRDLYEQY
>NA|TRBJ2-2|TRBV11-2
ASSLESGAGELF
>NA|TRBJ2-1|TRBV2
ASSHRTSGRNEQF
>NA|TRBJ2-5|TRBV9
ASKVQGSLQETQY
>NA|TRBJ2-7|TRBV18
ASSLSFYEQY
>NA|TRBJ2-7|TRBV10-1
ASSESPGYEQY
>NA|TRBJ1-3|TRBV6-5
ASSYKLGPGNTIY
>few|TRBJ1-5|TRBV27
ASSLSGGAGQPQH
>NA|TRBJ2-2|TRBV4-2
ASSQEATFQIGLARLGPGELF
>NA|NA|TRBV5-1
ASSLAAISLSSDYEQY
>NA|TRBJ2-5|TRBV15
ATSREGGGADTQY
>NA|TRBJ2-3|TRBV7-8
ASNRRDRTTDTQY
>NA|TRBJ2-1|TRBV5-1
ASSLESYSSYNEQF
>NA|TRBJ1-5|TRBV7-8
ASSSPATGSPYSNQPQH